Reported below is one T cell receptor beta chain. The sample is drawn from a study of blood T cell repertoires in COVID-19. On the study more broadly: The samples span acute and convalescent COVID-19 from the United States, Italy and Spain. The analysed material was cDNA or gDNA that came from T cells, B-cell-depleted T cells, or PBMCs.

The CDR3 totals 19 residues. In the original analysis: Amplifying reference gene primers gave estimates of nucleated cell counts. Libraries were prepared by immunoSEQ multiplex PCR; TCRdb keeps only in-frame clonotypes and omits some of them. The DNA gave D and trimming, while V, J and clone size come from that table. Of around 200,000 clones listed, roughly four fifths are singletons. The chain recombines TRBV12-1 with TRBJ1-5; the D call in the table, TRBD1, was not verified against the DNA. TRBV12-1 is a listed pseudogene. The sequencing sample was made of peripheral blood. This receptor was taken from a man between 50 and 59 years old who had recovered from COVID-19. CDR3 bases: TGTGCCAGCTTGTGGCCGGAGGACAGGGGGCGAGAGGACAATCAGCCCCAGCATTTT. Translated: CASLWPEDRGREDNQPQHF.